This T cell receptor beta chain was found in a study of control samples from healthy donors and cancer patients. Profiling relied on immunoSEQ multiplex PCR, and the TCRdb table lists in-frame clones only, not all of them. The sample records 130,000 or so clones, around 87% being singletons. This TCR was recovered from a man in his 60s in good health. The sample taken for sequencing was blood.

CDR3 DNA sequence: TGTGCCAGCAGCTTACTACCTCCCGGGACGGGGGAGACCCAGTACTTC. This encodes CASSLLPPGTGETQYF. The V gene is TRBV7-2, the J gene TRBJ2-5; D may be TRBD1 or TRBD2 (5 bases each). The germline V gene encodes CDR1 SGHTA and CDR2 FQGNSA. Deletions cut 2 bases from V and 5 bases from J, with 18 bases between. This CDR3 region has 16 residues.